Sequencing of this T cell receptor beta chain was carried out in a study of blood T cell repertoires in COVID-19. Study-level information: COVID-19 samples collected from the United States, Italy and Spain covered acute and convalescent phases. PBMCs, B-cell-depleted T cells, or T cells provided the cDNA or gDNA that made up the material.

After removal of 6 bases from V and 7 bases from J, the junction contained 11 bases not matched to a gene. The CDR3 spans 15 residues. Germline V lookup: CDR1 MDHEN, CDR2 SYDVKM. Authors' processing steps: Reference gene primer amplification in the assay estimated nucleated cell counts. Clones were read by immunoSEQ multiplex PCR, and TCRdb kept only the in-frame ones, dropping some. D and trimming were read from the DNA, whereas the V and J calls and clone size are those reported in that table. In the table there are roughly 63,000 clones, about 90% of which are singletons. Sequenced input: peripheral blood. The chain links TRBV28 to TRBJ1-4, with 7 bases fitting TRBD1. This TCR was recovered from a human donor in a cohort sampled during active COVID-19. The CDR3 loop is CASSPPGTVVEKLFF. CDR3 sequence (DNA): TGTGCCAGCAGCCCCCCCGGGACAGTAGTTGAAAAACTGTTTTTT.